This T cell receptor (beta chain) was identified during a study of T cell responses to AZD1222 COVID-19 vaccine (dated by TCRdb to about 2021). Broadly, across the study: TCR sequencing covered some 240 trial participants: 207 given two doses of AZD1222 and approximately 26 given two doses of MenACWY control vaccine. Enrollment into the trials was organized by age into subgroups of 18-55, 56-69 and 70-plus years, and those subgroups contained approximately 150, 30 and 60 TCR-sequenced participants, respectively. The research as a whole found: No day 14 peak-response samples were available, so repertoires were characterized only after the peak T cell response. Conclusions about previously exposed vaccinees are limited because only five to seven AZD1222 recipients were SARS-CoV-2 seropositive at baseline. The whole spike protein was spanned by vaccine-associated CD4 TCRs, and dominant responses were seen in regions 160-218 and 743-854. After two AZD1222 doses, both the breadth and the depth of spike-specific TCRs were significantly higher than at day 0 and than in MenACWY recipients. Reportedly, almost half of the unique spike-specific TCRs recognized epitopes lying outside the regions that are mutated in the B.1.351 and B.1.1.7 variants. Most participants were white British and females outnumbered males, and the authors suggested that clonal diversity may have been underestimated. In the small 56-69-year group, the increase in depth fell short of significance, most likely because of low power.

What this sample's time point label stands for: about 28 days (+/-7) after the second vaccine dose. AZD1222 recipients whose second dose came at about 4 weeks and those whose second dose came at about 12 weeks were combined into one group, since spike-specific TCR depth and breadth did not differ between the two schedules. Samples from vaccinated people were obtained from the UK trials COV001 and COV002, which included a single-blind randomized controlled phase 2/3 trial of AZD1222 (ChAdOx1 nCoV-19) in healthy adults. For TCRbeta chain sequencing, PBMC samples were collected from trial participants at day 0 and at day 28 after the second dose. The CDR3 regions of human TCRbeta chains were subjected to immunosequencing. Per the original workflow: TCRs in the repertoires were matched against a reference library of SARS-CoV-2-specific TCRs that had been generated with the MIRA antigen-specificity platform. Breadth was defined as the fraction of unique TCRs that were SARS-CoV-2-associated, and depth was defined as the fraction of total T cells that were SARS-CoV-2-associated. Using the MIRA data, each spike-specific TCR was mapped to the spike region that the TCR reacts to and placed in a CD4 or CD8 class. Log10-transformed breadth and depth values were compared by one-way ANOVA with Sidak's multiple comparisons tests. TCRdb provides this immuneACCESS table in a form limited to in-frame rearrangements. Some clones are lacking; in checked studies, under half of them reflect an unresolved V gene, and why the rest are absent is not known. Clone size and the V and J calls come from that table; the DNA yielded D and trimming. This sample gives approximately 150,000 clones in total; 80% to 95% of them show up just once. About 6% of the sample comes from the top ten.

V and J are trimmed by 5 bases and 2 bases, and the gene matches miss 0 bases of the junction. Counted from cysteine to phenylalanine, this CDR3 has 13 amino acids. The read is trimmed to its CDR3 DNA, 39 bases read in frame from base 1. Looking up the germline V gene (reference sequence) yields CDR1 WNHNN and CDR2 SYGVQD. Remarks on this clone: Its antigen is currently not known. Base qualities are missing; no much larger clone stands one base away.

The V gene is TRBV10-1 and the J gene is TRBJ1-3; TRBD1 lines up with 7 middle nucleotides. Here the sequenced sample was peripheral blood, taken 28 days after the second AZD1222 dose. The TCR was taken from an adult who received the AZD1222 COVID-19 vaccine. The DNA sequence follows: TGCGCCAGCAGTCAGGGGGCTGGAAACACCATATATTTT. Its product reads: CASSQGAGNTIYF.